This T cell receptor beta chain is from a study of human T cells and chemical hapten exposure. Background on the study: Among samples, TCR yields varied mainly because of small differences in pooled library volume. Whole-study findings and limits: PT1 expanded TCR counts and patch test score were linked, and their correlation was positive.

TCRdb ran MiXCR on the RACE reads and lists one entry per CDR3 protein. Found here are about 350,000 distinct CDR3 sequences, about 6.3% of them singletons; the top ten hold under 7%. This clonotype was seen many times. The antigen is not known. The sample's time point: patch test 2, 6 weeks after DPC sensitization. Treatment noted: therapeutic diphenylcyclopropenone sensitization with weekly scalp DPC. Germline V gene data show CDR1 as KGHSH and CDR2 as LQKENI. The V gene lost 2 bases and the J gene lost 0 bases, with 13 bases spanning the gap. The CDR3 loop spans 17 amino acids. The receptor's source is a woman aged 18-29 years with alopecia areata. Some clones in this sample may be carry-over from other donors' samples. The chain has TRBV18 and TRBJ1-4; a possible D gene is TRBD1 (5 bases). Sequenced material: whole blood, taken in connection with sensitization to the hapten diphenylcyclopropenone (DPC). The chain's CDR3 is CASSPMEGTSTNEKLFF. CDR3 in DNA: TGTGCCAGCTCACCAATGGAAGGGACCTCAACTAATGAAAAACTGTTTTTT. Drawing the rest from reference TRBV18 and TRBJ1-4, the complete variable domain is NAGVMQNPRHLVRRRGQEARLRCSPMKGHSHVYWYRQLPEEGLKFMVYLQKENIIDESGMPKERFSAEFPKEGPSILRIQQVVRGDSAAYFCASSPMEGTSTNEKLFFGSGTQLSVL.